These T cell receptor beta chains were read from a single sample in a study of PD-1 blockade in classical Hodgkin lymphoma. Sequencing was performed with immunoSEQ multiplex PCR; in TCRdb, only in-frame clones are kept and a portion is missing. Of fewer than 8,000 clones in the sample, 85% to 90% are singletons; the top ten hold approximately 47%. The specimen comprised peripheral blood mononuclear cells (PBMCs), sampled before the second cycle of nivolumab. The receptor set was obtained from a human donor with classical Hodgkin lymphoma. The CDR3 runs from the conserved cysteine through the conserved F or W. A D gene is named only where the DNA matches it firmly. Size is stated for part of the rows, as once, few or many counts, or as a class when the clone is expanded.

>TRBV11-2|-|TRBD1|TRBJ1-6
CASSPDRVNSPLHF
TGTGCCAGCAGCCCGGACAGGGTTAATTCACCCCTCCACTTT
>TRBV6-6|-|-|TRBJ2-5
CASSSRETQYF
TGTGCCAGCAGTTCTCGGGAGACCCAGTACTTC
>TRBV6-5|-|TRBD2|TRBJ2-6
CASSYLAGAGANVLTF
TGTGCCAGCAGTTACCTGGCGGGGGCTGGGGCCAACGTCCTGACTTTC
>TRBV7-2|-|-|TRBJ1-2
CASSLGQAIGGGYTF
TGTGCCAGCAGCTTAGGACAGGCGATAGGGGGTGGCTACACCTTC
>TRBV5-1|-|-|TRBJ2-1
CASSLAGEQFF
TGCGCCAGCAGCTTAGCTGGAGAGCAGTTCTTC
>TRBV6-5|-|-|TRBJ1-4
CASSYVGGEKLFF
TGTGCCAGCAGTTACGTGGGAGGTGAAAAACTGTTTTTT
>TRBV10-2|-|TRBD2|TRBJ2-5
CASSADLAAGETQYF
TGCGCCAGCAGTGCAGACCTAGCGGCCGGAGAGACCCAGTACTTC
>TRBV6-4|-|-|TRBJ2-1
CASSEEGLPYNEQFF
TGTGCCAGCAGTGAAGAGGGACTCCCGTACAATGAGCAGTTCTTC
>TRBV5-1|-|-|TRBJ2-3
CASSLALRSGTDTQYF
TGCGCCAGCAGCTTGGCCTTAAGGTCGGGCACAGATACGCAGTATTTT
>TRBV18|few|TRBD2|TRBJ2-1
CASSSTSGGPGEQFF
TGTGCCAGCTCATCGACTAGCGGGGGGCCCGGTGAGCAGTTCTTC
>TRBV18|-|TRBD1|TRBJ1-5
CASSLQGANQPQHF
TGTGCCAGCTCACTACAGGGGGCTAATCAGCCCCAGCATTTT
>TRBV5-6|-|-|TRBJ2-4
CASSLGGTNIQYF
TGTGCCAGCAGCTTGGGAGGGACAAACATTCAGTACTTC
>TRBV5-4|-|-|TRBJ2-2
CASSPPGGRNTGELFF
TGTGCCAGCAGCCCACCCGGGGGCCGGAACACCGGGGAGCTGTTTTTT
>TRBV6-1|-|-|TRBJ2-1
CASSLGADKYEQFF
TGTGCCAGCAGTCTCGGGGCGGACAAGTATGAGCAGTTCTTC
>TRBV7-6|large|-|TRBJ2-5
CASSSRDTPYQETQYF
TGTGCCAGCAGCTCCCGGGACACCCCGTACCAAGAGACCCAGTACTTC
>TRBV30|once|TRBD1|TRBJ1-2
CAWSVYTGGGYTF
TGTGCCTGGAGTGTCTACACAGGGGGTGGCTACACCTTC
>TRBV11-1|large|TRBD1|TRBJ1-5
CASSPHSGQGGTQPQHF
TGTGCCAGCAGCCCCCATTCAGGACAGGGAGGTACGCAGCCCCAGCATTTT
>TRBV12-5|-|-|TRBJ1-5
CASGLVQAGLSSNQPQHF
TGTGCTAGTGGTTTGGTACAGGCAGGGCTAAGCAGCAATCAGCCCCAGCATTTT
>TRBV7-3|few|-|TRBJ1-5
CASSPPGPNQPQHF
TGTGCCAGCAGCCCCCCGGGACCAAATCAGCCCCAGCATTTT
>TRBV7-9|-|-|TRBJ1-3
CASSLAGTGNTIYF
TGTGCCAGCAGCTTAGCGGGGACTGGAAACACCATATATTTT
>TRBV5-1|-|-|TRBJ2-3
CASSFIDQADTQYF
TGCGCCAGCAGCTTTATCGATCAGGCAGATACGCAGTATTTT
>TRBV6-5|-|TRBD2|TRBJ2-1
CASSYSAREGPREQFF
TGTGCCAGCAGTTACTCAGCGCGGGAGGGCCCTCGAGAGCAGTTCTTC
>TRBV7-9|once|-|TRBJ1-2
CASSPRTVGINYGYTF
TGTGCCAGCAGCCCCCGGACAGTAGGAATCAACTATGGCTACACCTTC
>TRBV5-6|-|-|TRBJ1-2
CASSLTAYGYTF
TGTGCCAGCAGCTTGACAGCCTATGGCTACACCTTC
>TRBV9|-|-|TRBJ2-3
CASSPRPSTDTQYF
TGTGCCAGCAGCCCACGACCGAGCACAGATACGCAGTATTTT
>TRBV4-1|-|TRBD1|TRBJ1-2
CASSQGDRAGKNYGYTF
TGCGCCAGCAGCCAGGGGGACAGGGCGGGAAAGAACTATGGCTACACCTTC
>TRBV7-9|-|-|TRBJ1-3
CASTFPRISGNTIYF
TGTGCCAGCACCTTCCCACGTATCTCTGGAAACACCATATATTTT
>TRBV15|-|-|TRBJ1-5
CATGRLRLGGGRSNQPQHF
TGTGCCACCGGCAGACTCCGCCTGGGGGGGGGACGTAGCAATCAGCCCCAGCATTTT
>TRBV12-5|-|-|TRBJ1-3
CASGVGISGNTIYF
TGTGCTAGTGGGGTAGGGATCTCTGGAAACACCATATATTTT
>TRBV6-1|-|-|TRBJ2-4
CASSDLGLPQYF
TGTGCCAGCAGTGATTTAGGCCTGCCCCAGTACTTC
>TRBV4-1|-|-|TRBJ1-1
CTSSQGVGSTLMNTEAFF
TGCACCAGCAGCCAAGGAGTGGGCAGTACCCTGATGAACACTGAAGCTTTCTTT
>TRBV11-3|-|-|TRBJ2-5
CASRKGQGREETQYF
TGTGCCAGCAGAAAGGGGCAGGGGCGGGAAGAGACCCAGTACTTC
>TRBV28|-|TRBD2|TRBJ2-5
CASMGWLAGRETQYF
TGTGCCAGCATGGGGTGGCTAGCGGGCAGGGAGACCCAGTACTTC
>TRBV6-5|once|-|TRBJ1-2
CASSVEGTYGYTF
TGTGCCAGCAGTGTGGAGGGGACCTATGGCTACACCTTC
>TRBV15|-|TRBD1|TRBJ2-1
CATSGRTGVRYNEQFF
TGTGCCACCAGCGGAAGGACAGGAGTCAGGTACAATGAGCAGTTCTTC
>TRBV19|-|-|TRBJ1-5
CASSRGQGSNQPQHF
TGTGCCAGTAGTCGGGGGCAGGGCAGCAATCAGCCCCAGCATTTT
>TRBV5-6|-|-|TRBJ2-2
CASSLWGPNTGELFF
TGTGCCAGCAGCTTGTGGGGACCGAACACCGGGGAGCTGTTTTTT
>TRBV7-2|-|TRBD1|TRBJ1-2
CASSPGQGYGYTF
TGTGCCAGCAGCCCGGGACAGGGCTATGGCTACACCTTC
>TRBV5-1|-|-|TRBJ1-1
CASSLAVPWNTEAFF
TGCGCCAGCAGCTTGGCGGTTCCCTGGAACACTGAAGCTTTCTTT
>TRBV9|-|-|TRBJ1-1
CASSVGLGNPEAFF
TGTGCCAGCAGCGTAGGACTAGGGAACCCTGAAGCTTTCTTT
>TRBV30|-|-|TRBJ1-6
CAWSRTGYNSPLHF
TGTGCCTGGAGTCGGACGGGATATAATTCACCCCTCCACTTT
>TRBV2|-|-|TRBJ1-5
CASTGNGVPQHF
TGTGCCAGCACGGGGAACGGAGTGCCCCAGCATTTT
>TRBV10-3|-|TRBD1|TRBJ1-5
CAISPTGINQPQHF
TGTGCCATCAGTCCGACAGGGATCAATCAGCCCCAGCATTTT
>TRBV27|-|TRBD1|TRBJ1-1
CASTQQGFTEAFF
TGTGCCAGCACTCAACAGGGGTTCACTGAAGCTTTCTTT
>TRBV6-5|-|-|TRBJ1-5
CASTRDLNQPQHF
TGTGCCAGCACAAGGGACCTCAATCAGCCCCAGCATTTT
>TRBV18|-|TRBD2|TRBJ2-3
CASSPLGLAGESTDTQYF
TGTGCCAGCTCACCACTGGGACTAGCGGGGGAGAGCACAGATACGCAGTATTTT
>TRBV6-6|-|-|TRBJ1-5
CASSYIGGNQPQHF
TGTGCCAGCAGTTACATAGGTGGCAATCAGCCCCAGCATTTT
>TRBV5-5|-|-|TRBJ1-4
CASSLWGGEKLFF
TGTGCCAGCAGCTTGTGGGGCGGAGAAAAACTGTTTTTT
>TRBV19|-|-|TRBJ1-5
CASREVGRFSNQPQHF
TGTGCCAGTAGGGAGGTAGGACGGTTTAGCAATCAGCCCCAGCATTTT
>TRBV6-1|once|-|TRBJ1-2
CASSGVYGYTF
TGTGCCAGCAGTGGGGTCTATGGCTACACCTTC
>TRBV6-5|-|-|TRBJ2-3
CASSYWTNKLHTQYF
TGTGCCAGCAGTTACTGGACGAATAAATTACATACGCAGTATTTT
>TRBV19|once|-|TRBJ2-3
CASSREGSDTQYF
TGTGCCAGTAGTAGAGAGGGGTCAGATACGCAGTATTTT
>TRBV5-1|-|-|TRBJ2-1
CASSTFPFDTNYNEQFF
TGCGCCAGCAGCACCTTTCCCTTTGACACCAACTACAATGAGCAGTTCTTC
>TRBV7-9|few|TRBD1|TRBJ1-1
CASSLAGQGATEAFF
TGTGCCAGCAGCTTAGCGGGACAGGGGGCGACTGAAGCTTTCTTT
>TRBV5-4|-|TRBD1|TRBJ1-1
CASSRDRVGTEAFF
TGTGCCAGCAGCCGAGACAGGGTGGGGACTGAAGCTTTCTTT
>TRBV10-2|-|TRBD2|TRBJ2-1
CASSPLSGGLGNEQFF
TGCGCCAGCAGCCCCCTAAGCGGGGGACTGGGGAATGAGCAGTTCTTC